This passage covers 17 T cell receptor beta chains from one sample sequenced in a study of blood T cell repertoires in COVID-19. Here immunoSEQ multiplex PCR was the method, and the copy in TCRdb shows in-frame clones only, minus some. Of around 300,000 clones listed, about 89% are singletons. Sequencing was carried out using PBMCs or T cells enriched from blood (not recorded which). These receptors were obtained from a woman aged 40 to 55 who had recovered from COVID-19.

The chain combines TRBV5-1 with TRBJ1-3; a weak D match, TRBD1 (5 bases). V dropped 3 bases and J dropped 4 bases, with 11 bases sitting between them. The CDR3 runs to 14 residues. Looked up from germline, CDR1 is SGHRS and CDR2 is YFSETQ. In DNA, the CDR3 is TGCGCCAGCAGCTCCGGGCAGGGAGGAAACACCATATATTTT. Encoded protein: CASSSGQGGNTIYF.

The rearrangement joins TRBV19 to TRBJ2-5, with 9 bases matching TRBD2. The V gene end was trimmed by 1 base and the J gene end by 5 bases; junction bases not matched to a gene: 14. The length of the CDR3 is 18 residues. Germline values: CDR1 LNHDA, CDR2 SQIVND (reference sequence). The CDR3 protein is CASSIGKMGGGAAETQYF. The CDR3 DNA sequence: TGTGCCAGTAGTATAGGGAAGATGGGCGGGGGGGCCGCGGAGACCCAGTACTTC.

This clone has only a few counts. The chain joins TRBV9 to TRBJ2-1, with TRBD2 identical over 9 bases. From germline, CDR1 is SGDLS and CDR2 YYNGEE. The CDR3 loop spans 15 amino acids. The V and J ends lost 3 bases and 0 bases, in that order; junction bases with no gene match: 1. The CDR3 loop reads CASSELAGSYNEQFF. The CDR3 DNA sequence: TGTGCCAGCAGCGAACTAGCGGGCTCCTACAATGAGCAGTTCTTC.

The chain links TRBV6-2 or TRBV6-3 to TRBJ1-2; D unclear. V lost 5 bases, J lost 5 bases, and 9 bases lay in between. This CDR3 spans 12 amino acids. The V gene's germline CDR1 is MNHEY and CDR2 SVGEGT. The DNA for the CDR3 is TGTGCCAGCAGTACTCCTCAATATGGCTACACCTTC. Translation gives CASSTPQYGYTF.

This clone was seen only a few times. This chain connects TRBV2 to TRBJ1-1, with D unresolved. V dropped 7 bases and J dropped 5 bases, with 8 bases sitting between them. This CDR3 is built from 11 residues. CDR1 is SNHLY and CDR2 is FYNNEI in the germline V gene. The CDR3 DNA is TGTGCCAGCAACTACAATACTGAAGCTTTCTTT. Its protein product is CASNYNTEAFF.

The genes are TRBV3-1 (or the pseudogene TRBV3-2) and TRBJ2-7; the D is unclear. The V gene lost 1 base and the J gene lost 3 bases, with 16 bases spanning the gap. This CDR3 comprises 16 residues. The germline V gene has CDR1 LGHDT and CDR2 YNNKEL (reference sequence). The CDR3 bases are TGTGCCAGCAGCCAAGGAGCTTTACAGTTTCACTACGAGCAGTACTTC. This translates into CASSQGALQFHYEQYF.

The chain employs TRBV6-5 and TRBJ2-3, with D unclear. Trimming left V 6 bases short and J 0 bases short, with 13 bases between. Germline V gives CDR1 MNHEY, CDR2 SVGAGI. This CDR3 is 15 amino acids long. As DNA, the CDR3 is TGTGCCAGCAGCTCAGCCGACTCTAGCACAGATACGCAGTATTTT. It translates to CASSSADSSTDTQYF.

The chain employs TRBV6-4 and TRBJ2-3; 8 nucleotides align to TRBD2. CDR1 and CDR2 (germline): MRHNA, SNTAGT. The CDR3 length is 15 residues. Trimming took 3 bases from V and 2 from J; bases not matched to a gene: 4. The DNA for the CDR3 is TGTGCCAGCAGTGAGTATAGCGGGACCACAGATACGCAGTATTTT. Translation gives CASSEYSGTTDTQYF.

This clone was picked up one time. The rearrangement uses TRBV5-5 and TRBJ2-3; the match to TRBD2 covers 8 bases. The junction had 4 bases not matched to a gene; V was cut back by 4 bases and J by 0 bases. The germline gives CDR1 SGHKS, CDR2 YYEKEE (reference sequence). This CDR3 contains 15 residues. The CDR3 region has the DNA TGTGCCAGCAGCCAACTAGCGGTTAGCACAGATACGCAGTATTTT. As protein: CASSQLAVSTDTQYF.

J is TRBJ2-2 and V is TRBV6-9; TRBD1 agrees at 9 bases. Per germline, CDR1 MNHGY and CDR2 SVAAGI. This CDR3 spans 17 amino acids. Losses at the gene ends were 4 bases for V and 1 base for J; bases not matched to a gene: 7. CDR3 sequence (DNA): TGTGCCAGCAGTTTGGGACAGGGTAGTCAGAACACCGGGGAGCTGTTTTTT. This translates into CASSLGQGSQNTGELFF.

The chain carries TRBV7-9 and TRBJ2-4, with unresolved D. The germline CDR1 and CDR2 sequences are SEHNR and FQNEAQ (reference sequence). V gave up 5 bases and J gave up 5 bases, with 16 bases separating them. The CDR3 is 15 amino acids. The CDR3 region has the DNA TGTGCCAGCAGCCCAGAGCGTCTCAAGCAAAACATTCAGTACTTC. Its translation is CASSPERLKQNIQYF.

The CDR3 coding sequence is TGTGCCAGCATCACCGGAGCAACCTATAATTCACCCCTCCACTTT. It translates to CASITGATYNSPLHF. This chain uses TRBV21-1 with TRBJ1-6. TRBV21-1 counts as a pseudogene. The CDR3 contains 15 residues.

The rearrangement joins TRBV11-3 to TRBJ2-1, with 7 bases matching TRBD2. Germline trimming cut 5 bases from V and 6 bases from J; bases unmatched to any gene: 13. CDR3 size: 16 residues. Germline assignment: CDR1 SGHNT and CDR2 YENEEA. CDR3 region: CASSRGSGRGFNEQFF. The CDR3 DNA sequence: TGTGCCAGCAGCCGAGGATCGGGGCGGGGGTTCAATGAGCAGTTCTTC. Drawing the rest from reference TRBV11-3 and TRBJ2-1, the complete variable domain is EAGVVQSPRYKIIEKKQPVAFWCNPISGHNTLYWYLQNLGQGPELLIRYENEEAVDDSQLPKDRFSAERLKGVDSTLKIQPAELGDSAVYLCASSRGSGRGFNEQFFGPGTRLTVL.

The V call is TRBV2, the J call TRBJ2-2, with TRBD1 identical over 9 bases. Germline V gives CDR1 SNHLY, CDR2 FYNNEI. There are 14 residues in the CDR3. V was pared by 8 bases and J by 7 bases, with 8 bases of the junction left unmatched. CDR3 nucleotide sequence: TGTGCCAGCCTTCCTCGGACAGGGGACGGGGAGCTGTTTTTT. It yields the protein CASLPRTGDGELFF.

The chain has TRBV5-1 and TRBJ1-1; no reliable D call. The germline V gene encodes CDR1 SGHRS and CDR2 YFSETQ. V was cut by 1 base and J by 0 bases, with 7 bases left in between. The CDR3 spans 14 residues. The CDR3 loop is CASSLSVLNTEAFF. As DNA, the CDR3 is TGCGCCAGCAGCTTGTCTGTATTGAACACTGAAGCTTTCTTT. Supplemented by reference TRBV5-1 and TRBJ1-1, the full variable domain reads KAGVTQTPRYLIKTRGQQVTLSCSPISGHRSVSWYQQTPGQGLQFLFEYFSETQRNKGNFPGRFSGRQFSNSRSEMNVSTLELGDSALYLCASSLSVLNTEAFFGQGTRLTVV.

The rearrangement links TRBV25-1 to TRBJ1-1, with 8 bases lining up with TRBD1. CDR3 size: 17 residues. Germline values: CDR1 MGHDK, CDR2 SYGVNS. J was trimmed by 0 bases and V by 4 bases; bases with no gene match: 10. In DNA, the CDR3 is TGTGCCAGCAGTGTACCGGGACAGGTCGTTATGAACACTGAAGCTTTCTTT. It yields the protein CASSVPGQVVMNTEAFF.

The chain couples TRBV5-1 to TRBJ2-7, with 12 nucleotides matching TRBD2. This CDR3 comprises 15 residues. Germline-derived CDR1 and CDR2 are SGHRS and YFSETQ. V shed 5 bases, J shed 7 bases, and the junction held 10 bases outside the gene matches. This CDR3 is CASSSTSGSLREQYF. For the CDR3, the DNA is TGCGCCAGCAGTTCGACTAGCGGGAGTTTGAGGGAGCAGTACTTC.